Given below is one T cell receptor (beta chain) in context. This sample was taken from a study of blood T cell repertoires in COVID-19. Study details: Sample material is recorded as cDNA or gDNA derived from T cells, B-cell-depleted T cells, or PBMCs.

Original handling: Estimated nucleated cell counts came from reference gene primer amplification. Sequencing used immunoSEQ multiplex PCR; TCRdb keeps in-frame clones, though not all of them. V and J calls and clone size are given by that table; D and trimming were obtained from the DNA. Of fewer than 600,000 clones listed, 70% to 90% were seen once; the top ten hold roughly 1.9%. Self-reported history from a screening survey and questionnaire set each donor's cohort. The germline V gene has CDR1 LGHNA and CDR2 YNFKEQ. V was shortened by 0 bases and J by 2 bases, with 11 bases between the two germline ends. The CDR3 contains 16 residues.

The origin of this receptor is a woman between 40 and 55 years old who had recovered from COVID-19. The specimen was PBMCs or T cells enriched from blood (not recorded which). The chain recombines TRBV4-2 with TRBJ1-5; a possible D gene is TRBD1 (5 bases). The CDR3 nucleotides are TGTGCCAGCAGCCAAGATCCCAGGGAGGGCAATCAGCCCCAGCATTTT. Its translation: CASSQDPREGNQPQHF.